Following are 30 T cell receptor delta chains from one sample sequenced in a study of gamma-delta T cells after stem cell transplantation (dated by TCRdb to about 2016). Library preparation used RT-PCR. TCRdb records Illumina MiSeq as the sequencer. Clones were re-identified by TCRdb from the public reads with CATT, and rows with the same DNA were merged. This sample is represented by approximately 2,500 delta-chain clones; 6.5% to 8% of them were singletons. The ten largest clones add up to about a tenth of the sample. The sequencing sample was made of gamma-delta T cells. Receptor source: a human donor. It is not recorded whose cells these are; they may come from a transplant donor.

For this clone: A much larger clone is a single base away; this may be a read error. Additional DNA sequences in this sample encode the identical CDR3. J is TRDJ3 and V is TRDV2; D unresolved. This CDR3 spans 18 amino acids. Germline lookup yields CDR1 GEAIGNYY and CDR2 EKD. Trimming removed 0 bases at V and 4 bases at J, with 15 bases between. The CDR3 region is CACDTAGYAEWDTRQMFF. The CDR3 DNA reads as TGTGCCTGTGACACCGCTGGTTACGCGGAGTGGGACACCCGACAGATGTTTTTC.

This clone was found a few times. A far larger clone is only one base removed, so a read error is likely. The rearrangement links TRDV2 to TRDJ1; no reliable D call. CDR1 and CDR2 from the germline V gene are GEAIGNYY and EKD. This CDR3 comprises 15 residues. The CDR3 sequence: CACDTLALNTDKLTF. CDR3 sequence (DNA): TGTGCCTGTGACACCCTCGCTCTCAACACCGATAAACTCACCTTT.

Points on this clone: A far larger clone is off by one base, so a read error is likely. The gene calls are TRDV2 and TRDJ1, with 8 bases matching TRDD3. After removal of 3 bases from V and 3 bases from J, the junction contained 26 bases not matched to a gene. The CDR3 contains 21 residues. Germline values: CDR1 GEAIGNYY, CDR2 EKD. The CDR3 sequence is CACDPVGGCDHGIRAADKLIF. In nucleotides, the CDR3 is TGTGCCTGTGACCCGGTTGGCGGCTGCGATCATGGGATACGTGCCGCCGATAAACTCATCTTT.

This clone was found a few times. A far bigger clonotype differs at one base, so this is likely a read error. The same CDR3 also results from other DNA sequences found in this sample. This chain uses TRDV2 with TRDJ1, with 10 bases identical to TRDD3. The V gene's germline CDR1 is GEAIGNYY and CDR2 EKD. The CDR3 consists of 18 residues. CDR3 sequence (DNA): TGTGCCTGTGACACCGTAATGGGGGATACCTTATACACCGATAAGCTCATCTTT. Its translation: CACDTVMGDTLYTDKLIF.

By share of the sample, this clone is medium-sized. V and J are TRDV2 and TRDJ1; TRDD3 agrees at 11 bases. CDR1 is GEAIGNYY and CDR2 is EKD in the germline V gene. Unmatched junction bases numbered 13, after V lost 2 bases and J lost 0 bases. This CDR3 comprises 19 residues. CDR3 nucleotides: TGTGCCTGTGACAAATTACTGGGGGATAGAGTTGACGACACCGATAAACTCATCTTT. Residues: CACDKLLGDRVDDTDKLIF.

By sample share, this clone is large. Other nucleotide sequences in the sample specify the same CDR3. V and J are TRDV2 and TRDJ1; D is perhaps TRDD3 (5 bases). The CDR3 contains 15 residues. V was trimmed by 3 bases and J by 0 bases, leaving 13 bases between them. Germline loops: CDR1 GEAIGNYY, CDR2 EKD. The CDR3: CACDPVGRYTDKLIF. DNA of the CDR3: TGTGCCTGTGACCCGGTGGGGAGGTACACCGATAAACTCATCTTT.

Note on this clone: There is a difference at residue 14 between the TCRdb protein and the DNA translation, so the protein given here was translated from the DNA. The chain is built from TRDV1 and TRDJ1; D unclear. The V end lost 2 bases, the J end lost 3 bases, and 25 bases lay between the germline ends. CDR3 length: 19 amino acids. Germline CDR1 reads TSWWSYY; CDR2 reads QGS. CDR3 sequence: CALGELTYVYPQGSDKLIF. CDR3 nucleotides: TGTGCTCTTGGGGAATTAACCTATGTTTACCCACAGGGGTCCGATAAACTCATCTTT.

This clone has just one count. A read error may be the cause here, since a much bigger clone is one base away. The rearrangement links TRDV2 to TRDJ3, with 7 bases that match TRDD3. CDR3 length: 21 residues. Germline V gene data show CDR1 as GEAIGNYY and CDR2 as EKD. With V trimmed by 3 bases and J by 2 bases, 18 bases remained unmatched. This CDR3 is CACDAVATGVPSTWDTRQMFF. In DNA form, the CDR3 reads TGTGCCTGTGACGCCGTCGCAACTGGGGTACCCAGCACCTGGGACACCCGACAGATGTTTTTC.

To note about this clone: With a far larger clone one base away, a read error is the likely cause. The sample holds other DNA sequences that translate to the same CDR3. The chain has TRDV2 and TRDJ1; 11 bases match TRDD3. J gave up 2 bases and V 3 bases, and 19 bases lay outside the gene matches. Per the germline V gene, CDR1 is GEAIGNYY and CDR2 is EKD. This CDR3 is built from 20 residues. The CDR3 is CACDAVEHSLGDTRTDKLIF. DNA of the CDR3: TGTGCCTGTGACGCCGTTGAGCACTCGCTGGGGGATACAAGGACCGATAAACTCATCTTT.

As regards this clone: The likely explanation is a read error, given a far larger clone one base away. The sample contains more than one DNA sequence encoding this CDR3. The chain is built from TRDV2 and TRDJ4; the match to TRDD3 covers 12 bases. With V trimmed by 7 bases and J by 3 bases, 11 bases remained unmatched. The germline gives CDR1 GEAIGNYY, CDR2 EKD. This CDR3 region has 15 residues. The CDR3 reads CACDSLGDTAGPLIF. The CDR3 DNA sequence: TGTGCCTGCGACTCTCTGGGGGATACGGCCGGACCCCTGATCTTT.

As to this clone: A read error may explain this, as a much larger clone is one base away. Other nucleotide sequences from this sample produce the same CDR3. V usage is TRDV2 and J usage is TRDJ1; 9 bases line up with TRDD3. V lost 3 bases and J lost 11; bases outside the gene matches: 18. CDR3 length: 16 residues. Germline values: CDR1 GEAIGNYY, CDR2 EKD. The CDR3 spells CACDALGDKGRNGLIF. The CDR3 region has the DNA TGTGCCTGTGACGCCTTGGGGGATAAGGGGCGGAATGGTCTCATCTTT.

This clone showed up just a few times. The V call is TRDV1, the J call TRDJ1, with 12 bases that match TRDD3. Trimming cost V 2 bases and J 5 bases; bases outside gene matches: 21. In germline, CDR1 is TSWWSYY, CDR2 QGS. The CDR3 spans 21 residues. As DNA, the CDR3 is TGTGCTCTTGGGGAAGTGGTTCTAACCCAAAATACTGGGGGATACTCGGATAAACTCATCTTT. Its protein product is CALGEVVLTQNTGGYSDKLIF.

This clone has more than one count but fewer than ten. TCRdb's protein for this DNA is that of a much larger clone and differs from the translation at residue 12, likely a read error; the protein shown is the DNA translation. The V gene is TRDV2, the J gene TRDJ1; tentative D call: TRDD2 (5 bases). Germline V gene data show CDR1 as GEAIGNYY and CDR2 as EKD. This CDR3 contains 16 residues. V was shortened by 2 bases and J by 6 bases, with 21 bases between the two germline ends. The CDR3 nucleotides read TGTGCCTGTGACATCCTTCGAGGCAAGGACAGCAATAAACTCATCTTT. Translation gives CACDILRGKDSNKLIF.

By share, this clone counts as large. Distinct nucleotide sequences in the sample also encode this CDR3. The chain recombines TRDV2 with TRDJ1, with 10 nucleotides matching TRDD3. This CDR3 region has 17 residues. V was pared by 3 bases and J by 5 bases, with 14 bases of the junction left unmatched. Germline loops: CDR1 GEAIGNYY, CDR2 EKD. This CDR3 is CACDDLLLGDRPDKLIF. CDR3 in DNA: TGTGCCTGTGACGACCTTCTACTGGGGGATCGCCCTGATAAACTCATCTTT.

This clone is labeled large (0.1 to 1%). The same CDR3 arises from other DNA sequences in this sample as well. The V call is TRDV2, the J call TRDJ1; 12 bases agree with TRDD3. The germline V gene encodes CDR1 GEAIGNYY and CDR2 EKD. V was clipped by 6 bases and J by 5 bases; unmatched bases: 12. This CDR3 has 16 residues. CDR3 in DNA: TGTGCCTGTAAAATACTGGGGGATACCGACATAGATAAACTCATCTTT. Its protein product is CACKILGDTDIDKLIF.

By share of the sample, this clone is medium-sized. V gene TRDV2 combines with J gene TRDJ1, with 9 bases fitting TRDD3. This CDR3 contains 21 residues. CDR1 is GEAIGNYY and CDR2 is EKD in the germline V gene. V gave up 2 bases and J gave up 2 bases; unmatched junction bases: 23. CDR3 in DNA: TGTGCCTGTGACATCGTTCCCCCAGGGAGCCAACGACTGGGGGAGACCGATAAACTCATCTTT. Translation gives CACDIVPPGSQRLGETDKLIF.

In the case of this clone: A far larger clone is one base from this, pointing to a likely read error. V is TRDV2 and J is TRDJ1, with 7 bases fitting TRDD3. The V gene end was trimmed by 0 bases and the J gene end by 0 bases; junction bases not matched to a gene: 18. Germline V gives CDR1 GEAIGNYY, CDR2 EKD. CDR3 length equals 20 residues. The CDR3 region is CACDTVQTGVYAPYTDKLIF. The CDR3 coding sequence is TGTGCCTGTGACACCGTACAGACTGGGGTATACGCACCATACACCGATAAACTCATCTTT.

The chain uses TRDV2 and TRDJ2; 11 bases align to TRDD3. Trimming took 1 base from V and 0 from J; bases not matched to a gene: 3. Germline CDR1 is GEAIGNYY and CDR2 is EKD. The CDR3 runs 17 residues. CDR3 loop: CACDTVLGDTLTAQLFF. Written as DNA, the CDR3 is TGTGCCTGTGACACGGTACTGGGGGATACTTTGACAGCACAACTCTTCTTT.

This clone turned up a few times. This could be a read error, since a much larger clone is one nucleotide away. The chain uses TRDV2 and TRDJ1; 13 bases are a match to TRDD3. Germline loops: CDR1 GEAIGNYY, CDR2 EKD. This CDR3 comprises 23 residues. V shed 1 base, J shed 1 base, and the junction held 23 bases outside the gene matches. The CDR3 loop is CACDTLGDTAREFGIRTTDKLIF. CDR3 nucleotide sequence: TGTGCCTGTGACACACTGGGGGATACGGCAAGAGAGTTTGGGATACGAACCACCGATAAACTCATCTTT.

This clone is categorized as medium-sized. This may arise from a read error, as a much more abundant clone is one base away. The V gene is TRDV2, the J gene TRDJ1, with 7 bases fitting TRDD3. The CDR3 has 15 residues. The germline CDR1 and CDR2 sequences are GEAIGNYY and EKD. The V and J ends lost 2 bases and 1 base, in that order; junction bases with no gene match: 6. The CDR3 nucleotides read TGTGCCTGTGACATTCTGGGGGCCCGCACCGATAAACTCATCTTT. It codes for CACDILGARTDKLIF.

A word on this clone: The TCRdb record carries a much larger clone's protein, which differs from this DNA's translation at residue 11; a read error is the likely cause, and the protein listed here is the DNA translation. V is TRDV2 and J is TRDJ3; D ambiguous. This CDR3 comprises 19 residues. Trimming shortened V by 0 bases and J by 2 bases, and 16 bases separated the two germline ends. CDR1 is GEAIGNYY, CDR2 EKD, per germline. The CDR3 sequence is CACDTVQLKSPWDTRQMFF. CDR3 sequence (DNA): TGTGCCTGTGACACCGTACAATTAAAGAGCCCCTGGGACACCCGACAGATGTTTTTC.

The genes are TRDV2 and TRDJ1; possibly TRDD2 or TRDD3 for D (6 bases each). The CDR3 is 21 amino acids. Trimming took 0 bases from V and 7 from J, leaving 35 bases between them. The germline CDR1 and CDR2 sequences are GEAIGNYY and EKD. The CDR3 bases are TGTGCCTGTGACACCGTTGGGGCTTCCTCATCCAACCTACTGGGTGGGACTAAACTCATCTTT. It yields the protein CACDTVGASSSNLLGGTKLIF.

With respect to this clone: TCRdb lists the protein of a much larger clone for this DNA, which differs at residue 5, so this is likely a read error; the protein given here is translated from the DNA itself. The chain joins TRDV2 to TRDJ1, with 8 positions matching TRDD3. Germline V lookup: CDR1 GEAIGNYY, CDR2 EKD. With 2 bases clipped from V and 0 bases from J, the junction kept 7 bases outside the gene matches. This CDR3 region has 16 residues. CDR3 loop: CACDRLGEGYTDKLIF. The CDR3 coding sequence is TGTGCCTGTGACAGGCTGGGGGAGGGTTACACCGATAAACTCATCTTT.

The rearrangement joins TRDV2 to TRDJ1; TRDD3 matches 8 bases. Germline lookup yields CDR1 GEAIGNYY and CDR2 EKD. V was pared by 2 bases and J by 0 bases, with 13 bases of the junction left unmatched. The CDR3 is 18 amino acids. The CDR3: CACDSVLGADTYTDKLIF. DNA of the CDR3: TGTGCCTGTGACAGTGTACTGGGGGCTGATACCTACACCGATAAACTCATCTTT.

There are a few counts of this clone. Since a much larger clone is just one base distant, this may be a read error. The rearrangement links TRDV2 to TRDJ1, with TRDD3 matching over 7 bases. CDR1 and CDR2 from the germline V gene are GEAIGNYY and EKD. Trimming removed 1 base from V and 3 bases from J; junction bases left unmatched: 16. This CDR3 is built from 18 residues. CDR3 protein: CACDTVSGGSPYADKLIF. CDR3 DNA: TGTGCCTGTGACACGGTTTCAGGGGGATCACCGTACGCCGATAAACTCATCTTT.

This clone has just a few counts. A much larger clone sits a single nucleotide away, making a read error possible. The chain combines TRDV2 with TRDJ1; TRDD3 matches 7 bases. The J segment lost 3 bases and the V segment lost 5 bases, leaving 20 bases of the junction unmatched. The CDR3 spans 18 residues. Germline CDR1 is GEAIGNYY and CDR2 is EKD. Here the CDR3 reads CACGTLSGGHPVADKLIF. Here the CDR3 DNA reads TGTGCCTGTGGCACGCTTTCTGGGGGTCACCCCGTCGCCGATAAACTCATCTTT.

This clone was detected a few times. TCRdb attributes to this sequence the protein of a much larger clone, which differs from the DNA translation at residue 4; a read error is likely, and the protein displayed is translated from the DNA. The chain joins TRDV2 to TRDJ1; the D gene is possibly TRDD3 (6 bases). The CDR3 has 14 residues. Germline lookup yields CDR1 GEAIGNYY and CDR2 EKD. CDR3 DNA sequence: TGTGCCTGTGGCACCGGGGGAAACACCGATAAACTCATCTTT. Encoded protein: CACGTGGNTDKLIF.

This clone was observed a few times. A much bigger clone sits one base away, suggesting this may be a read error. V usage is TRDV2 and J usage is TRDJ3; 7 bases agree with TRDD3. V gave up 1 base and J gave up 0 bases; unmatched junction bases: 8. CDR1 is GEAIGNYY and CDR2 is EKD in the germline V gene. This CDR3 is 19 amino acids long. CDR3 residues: CACDTAGGSISWDTRQMFF. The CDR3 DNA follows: TGTGCCTGTGACACGGCTGGGGGTTCGATCTCCTGGGACACCCGACAGATGTTTTTC.

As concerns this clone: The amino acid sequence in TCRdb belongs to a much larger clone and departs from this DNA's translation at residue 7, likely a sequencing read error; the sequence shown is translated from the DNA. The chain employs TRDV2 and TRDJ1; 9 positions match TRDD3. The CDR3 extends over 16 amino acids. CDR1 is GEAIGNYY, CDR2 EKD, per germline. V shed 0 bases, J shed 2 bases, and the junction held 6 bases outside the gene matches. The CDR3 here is CACDTADLGDTDKLIF. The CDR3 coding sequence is TGTGCCTGTGACACCGCAGACCTGGGGGATACCGATAAACTCATCTTT.

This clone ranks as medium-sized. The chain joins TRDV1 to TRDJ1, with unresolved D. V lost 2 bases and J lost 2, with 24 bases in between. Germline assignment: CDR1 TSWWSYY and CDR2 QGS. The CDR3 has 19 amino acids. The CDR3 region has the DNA TGTGCTCTTGGGGAATTAACCTATGTTTACCCACAGGGGACCGATAAACTCATCTTT. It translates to CALGELTYVYPQGTDKLIF.